Below are 16 T cell receptor beta chains sequenced from a single sample in a study of blood T cell repertoires in COVID-19. Data came from immunoSEQ multiplex PCR; TCRdb stores just in-frame clones and leaves some out. The sample lists under 500,000 clones; around 88% were seen once. Sequencing was done on a sample of peripheral blood. Receptor source: a young woman with acute or convalescent COVID-19.

J is TRBJ2-7 and V is TRBV5-1; perhaps TRBD1 as D (6 bases). Between the trimmed V and J ends, which lost 2 bases and 7 bases, there was a span of 16 bases. CDR1 and CDR2 from the germline V gene are SGHRS and YFSETQ. The CDR3 consists of 14 residues. The CDR3 sequence: CASSLTTQGNEQYF. In DNA form, the CDR3 reads TGCGCCAGCAGCTTAACGACGCAGGGGAATGAGCAGTACTTC.

This chain uses TRBV3-1 (or the pseudogene TRBV3-2) with TRBJ1-6, with no clear D. This CDR3 is 17 amino acids long. The V end was cut by 5 bases, the J end by 7 bases, with 21 bases between. Germline assignment: CDR1 LGHDT and CDR2 YNNKEL (reference sequence). The CDR3 spells CASSSRPDLLKNSPLHF. The CDR3 DNA reads as TGTGCCAGCAGCTCCCGTCCGGACTTGTTGAAAAATTCACCCCTCCACTTT.

V and J are TRBV10-1 and TRBJ1-1, with TRBD1 matching 7 bases. V dropped 6 bases and J dropped 6; count of bases not matched to a gene: 13. This CDR3 contains 15 residues. Germline assignment: CDR1 WNHNN and CDR2 SYGVQD (reference sequence). CDR3 sequence: CASSASAEQGAEAFF. In DNA form, the CDR3 reads TGCGCCAGCAGCGCCTCGGCGGAGCAGGGGGCTGAAGCTTTCTTT.

J is TRBJ2-7 and V is TRBV28, with D possibly matching TRBD1 (6 bases). V was clipped by 4 bases and J by 3 bases, with 13 bases between them. Germline V gene data show CDR1 as MDHEN and CDR2 as SYDVKM. This CDR3 comprises 14 residues. CDR3 nucleotides: TGTGCCAGCAGTTCCGGGACACTCCGCTACGAGCAGTACTTC. As protein: CASSSGTLRYEQYF.

The V gene is TRBV9, the J gene TRBJ2-3; 8 positions agree with TRBD2. The CDR3 extends over 18 amino acids. Germline trimming cut 0 bases from V and 2 bases from J; bases unmatched to any gene: 11. CDR1 and CDR2 from the germline V gene are SGDLS and YYNGEE. This CDR3 is CASSVEAGGLPPTDTQYF. The CDR3 DNA is TGTGCCAGCAGCGTAGAGGCGGGGGGCCTTCCCCCCACAGATACGCAGTATTTT.

This chain connects TRBV7-9 to TRBJ2-6; weak D call: TRBD2 (5 bases). CDR1 and CDR2 (germline): SEHNR, FQNEAQ (reference sequence). Trimming stripped 4 bases from V and 15 bases from J, with 22 bases between. This CDR3 region has 15 residues. CDR3 in amino acids: CASSSIASLPKDLTF. The CDR3 coding sequence is TGTGCCAGCAGCTCCATCGCTAGCCTGCCCAAGGACCTGACTTTC.

Comments on this clone: Other nucleotide sequences in the sample specify the same CDR3. The chain has TRBV5-1 and TRBJ2-1; 9 positions agree with TRBD1. Germline assignment: CDR1 SGHRS and CDR2 YFSETQ. The CDR3 covers 15 residues. V shed 4 bases, J shed 1 base, and the junction held 3 bases outside the gene matches. CDR3 coding DNA: TGCGCCAGCAGCCCCGGGACAGGGTCCTACAATGAGCAGTTCTTC. As protein: CASSPGTGSYNEQFF.

The chain is built from TRBV5-1 and TRBJ1-1; D gene ambiguous. Germline CDR1 is SGHRS and CDR2 is YFSETQ. Trimming stripped 3 bases from V and 5 bases from J, with 14 bases between. The CDR3 is 14 amino acids. CDR3 loop: CASSYLSAGTEAFF. The CDR3 coding sequence is TGCGCCAGCAGCTATCTTAGCGCGGGTACTGAAGCTTTCTTT.

The chain couples TRBV27 to TRBJ1-2, with 7 bases aligning to TRBD1. The CDR3 totals 15 residues. The germline CDR1 and CDR2 sequences are MNHEY and SMNVEV (reference sequence). The V and J ends lost 0 bases and 7 bases, in that order; junction bases with no gene match: 8. Written as DNA, the CDR3 is TGTGCCAGCAGTTTATCGATACAGGGGTATACTGGCTACACCTTC. It is translated as CASSLSIQGYTGYTF.

Concerning this clone itself: The same CDR3 arises from other DNA sequences in this sample as well. The rearrangement links TRBV6-5 to TRBJ1-1; possibly TRBD1 for D (5 bases). Germline assignment: CDR1 MNHEY and CDR2 SVGAGI. Trimming removed 0 bases at V and 5 bases at J, with 7 bases between. The CDR3 sequence is 13 residues long. CDR3 sequence (DNA): TGTGCCAGCAGTTACTCACGGGGGACTGAAGCTTTCTTT. The encoded protein is CASSYSRGTEAFF.

V and J are TRBV19 and TRBJ1-2; tentative D call: TRBD1 (6 bases). From germline, CDR1 is LNHDA and CDR2 SQIVND (reference sequence). This CDR3 spans 17 amino acids. V was shortened by 4 bases and J by 2 bases, with 20 bases between the two germline ends. The CDR3: CASSTNRPGTLNYGYTF. The CDR3 bases are TGTGCCAGTAGTACCAACCGCCCTGGGACATTGAACTATGGCTACACCTTC. The full variable domain, its missing parts supplied by reference TRBV19 and TRBJ1-2, is DGGITQSPKYLFRKEGQNVTLSCEQNLNHDAMYWYRQDPGQGLRLIYYSQIVNDFQKGDIAEGYSVSREKKESFPLTVTSAQKNPTAFYLCASSTNRPGTLNYGYTFGSGTRLTVV.

This clone occurred a few times. The chain couples TRBV11-2 to TRBJ1-5; 9 bases map to TRBD1. Germline V gene lookup returns CDR1 SGHAT and CDR2 FQNNGV. The CDR3 is 15 residues long. With 1 base clipped from V and 4 bases from J, the junction kept 2 bases outside the gene matches. The CDR3 region is CASSLAGTGNQPQHF. For the CDR3, the DNA is TGTGCCAGCAGCTTAGCTGGGACAGGGAATCAGCCCCAGCATTTT.

The V and J genes are TRBV20-1 and TRBJ2-5; D might be TRBD2 (5 bases). This CDR3 spans 15 amino acids. V shed 3 bases and J shed 1 base, with 15 bases lying between them. Germline CDR1 reads DFQATT; CDR2 reads SNEGSKA (reference sequence). CDR3 region: CSASFWTGTQETQYF. As DNA, the CDR3 is TGCAGTGCTAGTTTTTGGACTGGCACCCAAGAGACCCAGTACTTC.

V gene TRBV28 combines with J gene TRBJ1-6; unclear D gene. V was shortened by 1 base and J by 5 bases, with 15 bases between the two germline ends. This CDR3 spans 17 amino acids. Germline V gene sequence: CDR1 MDHEN, CDR2 SYDVKM. In DNA, the CDR3 is TGTGCCAGCAGTTTATTTGGGAGGGCAGGTGATAATTCACCCCTCCACTTT. Translating it yields CASSLFGRAGDNSPLHF.

V is TRBV4-1 and J is TRBJ1-1; perhaps TRBD1 as D (6 bases). The germline CDR1 and CDR2 sequences are MGHRA and YSYEKL. This CDR3 contains 15 residues. V dropped 7 bases and J dropped 0 bases, with 15 bases sitting between them. CDR3 loop: CASKQGLIMNTEAFF. The DNA for the CDR3 is TGCGCCAGCAAACAGGGCCTTATCATGAACACTGAAGCTTTCTTT.

The V call is TRBV6-2 or TRBV6-3, the J call TRBJ2-1; TRBD1 aligns across 7 bases. After removal of 2 bases from V and 8 bases from J, the junction contained 9 bases not matched to a gene. The CDR3 loop spans 15 amino acids. Germline-derived CDR1 and CDR2 are MNHEY and SVGEGT. As DNA, the CDR3 is TGTGCCAGCAGTTACGGGACAGCCCGATCGGATGAGCAGTTCTTC. This translates into CASSYGTARSDEQFF.